The rows below give T cell receptor beta chains drawn from one sample of a study of cytomegalovirus exposure and HLA in healthy donors. TCRdb's table, derived via immunoSEQ multiplex PCR, lists solely in-frame clones and lacks some. Of some 340,000 clones detected, around 90% appear once; the ten largest clones hold about 1.2%. Material: PBMCs. The receptors derive from a woman aged 25-40 years in good health and CMV-seropositive. The CDR3 runs from the conserved cysteine through the conserved F or W.

cdr3_length j_call v_call cdr3_aa
15 TRBJ1-4 TRBV4-3 CASSRWTGMNEKLFF
16 TRBJ2-2 TRBV18 CASSPRTGDSTGELFF
14 TRBJ2-1 TRBV13 CASSLGLAAAEQFF
15 TRBJ2-3 TRBV7-3 CASSAIAGAGDTQYF
15 TRBJ2-2 TRBV13 CASSIITANTGELFF
12 TRBJ2-1 TRBV27 CASSLLGNEQFF
13 TRBJ2-7 TRBV5-5 CASGGVPSYEQYF
12 TRBJ2-3 TRBV27 CASSSHTDTQYF
14 TRBJ1-3 TRBV4-3 CASSQENRGNTIYF
16 TRBJ2-7 TRBV6-5 CASSYPRVAGADEQYF
13 TRBJ1-1 TRBV5-6 CASSLDPDTEAFF
16 TRBJ2-7 TRBV28 CASSLSDRGLSYEQYF
17 TRBJ1-6 TRBV28 CAIRGDRDRGNRAPLHF
14 TRBJ2-7 TRBV5-5 CASSFGDRVYEQYF
14 TRBJ2-7 TRBV4-3 CASSQDARGYEQYF
13 TRBJ2-3 TRBV15 CATSVERTDTQYF
15 TRBJ1-2 TRBV5-6 CASSLVSGPLDGYTF
15 TRBJ2-3 TRBV9 CASSVTRQSTDTQYF
12 TRBJ2-7 TRBV13 CASSTQRGEQYF
16 TRBJ1-2 TRBV21-1 CASRCPWTATRYGYTF
14 TRBJ1-6 TRBV2 CASTWGQYNSPLHF
11 TRBJ2-2 TRBV6-6 CASSWRGELFF
15 TRBJ2-1 TRBV6-5 CASTNPASGRGEQFF
14 TRBJ1-2 TRBV2 CASRGTVGTYGYTF
12 TRBJ2-7 TRBV2 CASSERGYEQYF
17 TRBJ1-1 TRBV5-6 CASSLKTGWGEDTEAFF
14 TRBJ2-7 TRBV19 CASSPSGSSYEQYF
13 TRBJ1-1 TRBV29-1 CSTQGGENTEAFF
15 TRBJ2-7 TRBV7-6 CASSAEAGGVYEQYF
15 TRBJ1-6 TRBV27 CASSLTGTVSSPLHF
15 TRBJ2-5 TRBV28 CASSLGTGVIETQYF
14 TRBJ1-6 TRBV7-9 CASSETADPSPLHF
14 TRBJ2-1 TRBV27 CASSTAGGNNEQFF
14 TRBJ2-7 TRBV27 CASSYAGERYEQYF
14 TRBJ2-7 TRBV27 CASSLDRGSYEQYF
13 TRBJ2-7 TRBV27 CASSLRGAYEQYF
13 TRBJ2-7 TRBV28 CASRPAEGYEQYF
12 TRBJ2-2 TRBV19 CASSIGSRELFF
11 TRBJ2-5 TRBV29-1 CSVTGIETQYF
14 TRBJ1-1 TRBV29-1 CSTPGQGARTEAFF
14 TRBJ2-7 TRBV7-9 CASSPQGQGNEQYF
16 TRBJ1-3 TRBV6-5 CASSSPGRVSGNTIYF
13 TRBJ2-7 TRBV30 CAWSVSTYYEQYF
17 TRBJ2-7 TRBV11-2 CASSLRGRTSRAYEQYF
15 TRBJ2-5 TRBV19 CASSLSQGVQETQYF
13 TRBJ1-2 TRBV7-9 CASSRDGLYGYTF
15 TRBJ2-5 TRBV2 CASSEEGGRGGTQYF
17 TRBJ2-5 TRBV6-1 CASSEPAGLAGAETQYF
13 TRBJ2-1 TRBV5-4 CASSSLTPLEQFF
15 TRBJ2-1 TRBV5-6 CASSWGLAGGDEQFF
16 TRBJ2-5 TRBV7-9 CASRPGQGGFQETQYF
14 TRBJ1-5 TRBV28 CASSLVSLNQPQHF
15 TRBJ2-7 TRBV27 CASSLTPSLSYEQYF